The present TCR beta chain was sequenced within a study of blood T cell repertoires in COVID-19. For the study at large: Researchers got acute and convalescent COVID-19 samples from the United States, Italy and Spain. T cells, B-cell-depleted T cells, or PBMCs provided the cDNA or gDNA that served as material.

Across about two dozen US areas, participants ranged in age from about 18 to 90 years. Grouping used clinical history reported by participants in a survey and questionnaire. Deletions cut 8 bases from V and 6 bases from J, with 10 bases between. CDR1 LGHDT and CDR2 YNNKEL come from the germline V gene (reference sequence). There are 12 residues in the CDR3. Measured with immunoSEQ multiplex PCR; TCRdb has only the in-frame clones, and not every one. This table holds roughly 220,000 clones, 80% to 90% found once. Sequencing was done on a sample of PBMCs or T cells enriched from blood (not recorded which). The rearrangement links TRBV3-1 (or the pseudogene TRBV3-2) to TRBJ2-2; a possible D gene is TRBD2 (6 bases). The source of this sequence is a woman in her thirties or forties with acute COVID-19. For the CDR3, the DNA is TGTGCCAGCGCGGGGTCCGCCGGGGAGCTGTTTTTT. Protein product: CASAGSAGELFF.